The 22 T cell receptor beta chains listed next were all sequenced from one sample in a study of T cell repertoires in cytomegalovirus infection. TCRdb called the reads again in MiXCR, with one record for every CDR3 protein. Among some 350,000 distinct CDR3 sequences listed, around 18% were seen once. Specimen: PBMCs. The receptors stem from a human donor in good health (CMV status not recorded). Some clones in this sample may be carry-over from other donors' samples.

This clonotype was seen a few times. This chain joins TRBV18 and TRBJ2-2; tentatively, D is TRBD2 (5 bases). Germline V gives CDR1 KGHSH, CDR2 LQKENI. The germline V and J ends were trimmed by 0 bases and 1 base, with 9 bases remaining between them. The length of the CDR3 is 16 residues. The CDR3 loop reads CASSPPSGRNTGELFF. The DNA of the CDR3 is TGTGCCAGCTCACCACCCAGCGGTCGGAACACCGGGGAGCTGTTTTTT.

This clonotype has only one observation. The chain has TRBV12-3 or TRBV12-4 and TRBJ1-4; D is ambiguous. V lost 6 bases, J lost 0 bases, and 8 bases lay in between. CDR3 size: 14 residues. This CDR3 is CASSNSATNEKLFF. The CDR3 region has the DNA TGTGCCAGCAGCAACAGTGCAACTAATGAAAAACTGTTTTTT.

The CDR3 DNA reads TGTGCCAGCAGCATCAGGACCCCCCTTCGGTTCTTC. It yields the protein CASSIRTPLRFF. The chain links TRBV7-9 to TRBJ2-1; no reliable D call. Germline loops: CDR1 SEHNR, CDR2 FQNEAQ (reference sequence). V was cut by 5 bases and J by 15 bases, with 17 bases left in between. CDR3 size: 12 residues.

This clonotype showed up just a few times. The V and J genes are TRBV19 and TRBJ1-5; D remains unclear. Germline-derived CDR1 and CDR2 are LNHDA and SQIVND (reference sequence). The V end was cut by 3 bases, the J end by 4 bases, with 16 bases between. The CDR3 covers 16 residues. The CDR3 DNA follows: TGTGCCAGTAGTATGTCTCTGGGAAGAGGGAATCAGCCCCAGCATTTT. Amino acid sequence: CASSMSLGRGNQPQHF.

The chain uses TRBV4-3 and TRBJ2-1, with D tentatively TRBD1 (6 bases). V was clipped by 0 bases and J by 8 bases, with 17 bases between them. Looked up from germline, CDR1 is LGHNA and CDR2 is YSLEER. The CDR3 is 16 amino acids. The CDR3 loop is CASSQENRVHRDEQFF. The CDR3 DNA reads TGCGCCAGCAGCCAAGAAAACAGGGTACACAGGGATGAGCAGTTCTTC.

This clonotype was recorded many times. V and J are TRBV6-1 and TRBJ2-3; TRBD2 matches 13 bases. Germline CDR1 is MNHNS and CDR2 is SASEGT. CDR3 length: 18 residues. The J segment lost 4 bases and the V segment lost 5 bases, leaving 12 bases of the junction unmatched. Here the CDR3 reads CASSPRTSGGIKPDTQYF. The DNA of the CDR3 is TGTGCCAGCAGTCCCCGGACTAGCGGGGGCATAAAGCCAGATACGCAGTATTTT.

This clonotype was counted a few times. V usage is TRBV7-2 and J usage is TRBJ1-1; tentative D call: TRBD1 (5 bases). CDR1 and CDR2 from the germline V gene are SGHTA and FQGNSA. There are 13 residues in the CDR3. Trimming left V 3 bases short and J 8 bases short, with 13 bases between. The CDR3 protein is CASSFRVEGEAFF. The CDR3 DNA is TGTGCCAGCAGCTTCAGGGTAGAGGGGGAAGCTTTCTTT.

The sample holds many counts of this clonotype. The genes are TRBV12-3 or TRBV12-4 and TRBJ1-2, with D hard to call. V was cut by 6 bases and J by 4 bases, with 9 bases left in between. The CDR3 runs to 12 residues. The DNA for the CDR3 is TGTGCCAGCAGCAAGGTCGGCTATGGCTACACCTTC. This gives the protein CASSKVGYGYTF.

V gene TRBV28 combines with J gene TRBJ1-5; D is unclear. V lost 7 bases and J lost 0, with 28 bases in between. Germline-derived CDR1 and CDR2 are MDHEN and SYDVKM. The CDR3 is 20 amino acids. CDR3 nucleotides: TGTGCCAGCACCCCACCGCTGACCCGTAAAGCCGCTTATAGCAATCAGCCCCAGCATTTT. Translating gives CASTPPLTRKAAYSNQPQHF.

This clonotype was seen at least ten times. This sequence joins TRBV7-2 and TRBJ2-5; no reliable D call. Per the germline V gene, CDR1 is SGHTA and CDR2 is FQGNSA. Trimming removed 4 bases at V and 1 base at J, with 7 bases between. CDR3 length equals 13 residues. For the CDR3, the DNA is TGTGCCAGCAGCTCTAGAGTCCAAGAGACCCAGTACTTC. Protein product: CASSSRVQETQYF.

This clonotype was counted a few times. Here the CDR3 reads CASSLVGRPGTEAFF. In DNA form, the CDR3 reads TGTGCCAGCAGTTTAGTCGGCAGACCAGGCACTGAAGCTTTCTTT. The J gene is TRBJ1-1, the V gene TRBV12-3 or TRBV12-4; D gene uncertain. Trimming took off 1 base at V and 4 bases at J, with 13 bases between the two ends. The CDR3 loop spans 15 amino acids.

This clonotype was observed many times. V is TRBV12-3 or TRBV12-4 and J is TRBJ1-5, with 8 bases lining up with TRBD1. Unmatched junction bases numbered 12, after V lost 4 bases and J lost 10 bases. The CDR3 has 15 residues. CDR3 in amino acids: CASSSHRQGSFPQHF. In DNA, the CDR3 is TGTGCCAGCAGTTCTCATCGACAGGGGTCGTTTCCCCAGCATTTT.

V and J are TRBV28 and TRBJ1-1; D possibly corresponds to TRBD1 (5 bases). Between the trimmed V and J ends, which lost 8 bases and 9 bases, there was a span of 31 bases. From germline, CDR1 is MDHEN and CDR2 SYDVKM. CDR3 size: 17 residues. DNA of the CDR3: TGTGCCAGCTCGTCCATCGACAGCCAGCTGAAAAGATTACAAGCTTTCTTT. Amino acids: CASSSIDSQLKRLQAFF.

This clonotype was counted between two and nine times. The chain combines TRBV2 with TRBJ2-7; D is perhaps TRBD1 or TRBD2 (6 bases each). Between the trimmed V and J ends, which lost 6 bases and 3 bases, there was a span of 15 bases. Germline CDR1 reads SNHLY; CDR2 reads FYNNEI. This CDR3 spans 14 amino acids. CDR3 sequence (DNA): TGTGCCAGCAGGGGGGGCCAGCGATACTACGAGCAGTACTTC. This encodes CASRGGQRYYEQYF. Using reference TRBV2 and TRBJ2-7 for the parts outside the CDR3, the full variable domain is EPEVTQTPSHQVTQMGQEVILRCVPISNHLYFYWYRQILGQKVEFLVSFYNNEISEKSEIFDDQFSVERPDGSNFTLKIRSTKLEDSAMYFCASRGGQRYYEQYFGPGTRLTVT.

The chain recombines TRBV5-6 with TRBJ2-1; D not certain. This CDR3 is 20 amino acids long. V shed 1 base and J shed 0 bases, with 23 bases lying between them. The germline V gene encodes CDR1 SGHDT and CDR2 YYEEEE. The CDR3 reads CASSLKIWATSESSYNEQFF. In nucleotides, the CDR3 is TGTGCCAGCAGCTTGAAGATATGGGCTACCTCCGAGAGCTCCTACAATGAGCAGTTCTTC.

This clonotype was detected ten times or more. The rearrangement links TRBV12-3 or TRBV12-4 to TRBJ1-1, with TRBD1 as a possible D gene (6 bases). The CDR3 has 14 residues. The V gene lost 6 bases and the J gene lost 4 bases, with 15 bases spanning the gap. The DNA of the CDR3 is TGTGCCAGCAGACCGCGGGGGCGGGGCACTGAAGCTTTCTTT. The encoded protein is CASRPRGRGTEAFF.

In this sample, this clonotype turned up a few times. This rearrangement joins TRBV20-1 to TRBJ2-7; D gene ambiguous. The germline V and J ends were trimmed by 3 bases and 0 bases, with 12 bases remaining between them. Germline assignment: CDR1 DFQATT and CDR2 SNEGSKA (reference sequence). The CDR3 runs to 14 residues. The CDR3 protein is CSASRAASSYEQYF. CDR3 DNA: TGCAGTGCTAGTCGGGCCGCTAGCTCCTACGAGCAGTACTTC.

This clonotype was found many times. The CDR3 loop reads CASKGRKSRSDNEQFF. CDR3 nucleotides: TGTGCCAGCAAAGGGCGAAAATCACGGTCCGACAATGAGCAGTTCTTC. The V gene is TRBV2, the J gene TRBJ2-1; D call uncertain. The ends were cut back, 7 bases at V and 5 bases at J, with 21 bases in the middle. The CDR3 runs 16 residues. The germline CDR1 and CDR2 sequences are SNHLY and FYNNEI.

V and J are TRBV15 and TRBJ2-3; possible D gene TRBD2, 5 bases. In germline, CDR1 is LNHNV, CDR2 YYDKDF (reference sequence). V lost 3 bases and J 2 bases, leaving 12 bases between the germline ends. This CDR3 spans 15 amino acids. The CDR3 spells CATSSHGEFTDTQYF. In DNA form, the CDR3 reads TGTGCCACCAGCAGTCACGGGGAATTCACAGATACGCAGTATTTT.

This chain uses TRBV20-1 with TRBJ2-3; TRBD2 matches 7 bases. In germline, CDR1 is DFQATT, CDR2 SNEGSKA (reference sequence). The CDR3 contains 13 residues. V dropped 8 bases and J dropped 2; count of bases not matched to a gene: 7. In DNA, the CDR3 is TGCAGTCTTAGCGGGCTAAACACAGATACGCAGTATTTT. This gives the protein CSLSGLNTDTQYF.

This clonotype occurred many times. The chain employs TRBV2 and TRBJ2-3; TRBD2 agrees at 15 bases. Germline V gene data show CDR1 as SNHLY and CDR2 as FYNNEI. The J segment lost 0 bases and the V segment lost 5 bases, leaving 15 bases of the junction unmatched. This CDR3 contains 21 residues. In nucleotides, the CDR3 is TGTGCCAGCAGTCTCACTGGACTAGCGGGAGGGATAGATACGAGCACAGATACGCAGTATTTT. Its translation: CASSLTGLAGGIDTSTDTQYF.

This clonotype was detected only a few times. This rearrangement joins TRBV5-8 to TRBJ2-3; 8 nucleotides align to TRBD1. With 1 base clipped from V and 1 base from J, the junction kept 2 bases outside the gene matches. Germline V gene lookup returns CDR1 SGHTS and CDR2 YDEGEE. The CDR3 is 15 residues long. The chain's CDR3 is CASSLQGARTDTQYF. DNA for the CDR3: TGTGCCAGCAGCTTGCAGGGGGCTCGCACAGATACGCAGTATTTT.